This TCR beta chain was retrieved from a study of CD8+ T cells in alopecia areata. Across the whole study: Disease severity was quantified as SALT score of affected scalp area.

RNA was isolated and reverse transcribed to cDNA, the sequencing template. TCRdb's copy holds only in-frame clones and misses some; the assay was immunoSEQ multiplex PCR. The sample yields some 98,000 clones, roughly three fifths seen once. V shed 5 bases and J 8 bases; nucleotides not matched to a gene: 11. Germline V gives CDR1 SGHRS, CDR2 YFSETQ. CDR3 length: 15 residues. This clone was found a few times. The treatment here: oral pan-JAK inhibitor, 5-10 mg twice daily. Peripheral blood samples and lesional scalp punch biopsies were obtained from alopecia areata patients. Sequenced here: CD8+ T cells sorted from blood, sampled at week 4, from a patient treated with tofacitinib. The TCR originated in a human donor with alopecia areata. V and J are TRBV5-1 and TRBJ2-1, with 9 bases lining up with TRBD2. Written as DNA, the CDR3 is TGCGCCAGCAGGCCACCGGGACTAGCTCGTTATGAGCAGTTCTTC. It yields the protein CASRPPGLARYEQFF. Based on the CDR3 plus reference TRBV5-1 and TRBJ2-1, the full variable domain is KAGVTQTPRYLIKTRGQQVTLSCSPISGHRSVSWYQQTPGQGLQFLFEYFSETQRNKGNFPGRFSGRQFSNSRSEMNVSTLELGDSALYLCASRPPGLARYEQFFGPGTRLTVL.